One sample yielded the 15 T cell receptor beta chains listed below, sequenced in a study of T-cell memory formation after mild COVID-19. MiXCR, run by TCRdb on the 5' RACE reads, gives a single entry per CDR3 protein. Of hundreds of thousands of distinct CDR3 sequences listed, 23% are singletons. Sequenced sample: PBMCs or a T cell subset sorted from them (not recorded which). All receptors come from an adult woman who had mild COVID-19 (a few samples of this study predate the infection). Cell type and time point are not known.

This clonotype turned up a few times. This chain joins TRBV11-2 and TRBJ2-1; D possibly corresponds to TRBD2 (6 bases). The CDR3 extends over 14 amino acids. CDR1 SGHAT and CDR2 FQNNGV come from the germline V gene. Trimming stripped 5 bases from V and 9 bases from J, with 17 bases between. The CDR3 here is CASSGFVGGIEQFF. The CDR3 DNA is TGTGCCAGCAGCGGGTTTGTGGGAGGTATTGAGCAGTTCTTC.

This clonotype was seen a handful of times. The V and J genes are TRBV18 and TRBJ2-1, with D unclear. Looked up from germline, CDR1 is KGHSH and CDR2 is LQKENI. V shed 0 bases and J shed 8 bases, with 14 bases lying between them. This CDR3 has 15 residues. The DNA for the CDR3 is TGTGCCAGCTCACCACCGAGCTCTTTGGGCGATGAGCAGTTCTTC. It specifies CASSPPSSLGDEQFF. The full variable domain, with the rest looked up from reference TRBV18 and TRBJ2-1, is NAGVMQNPRHLVRRRGQEARLRCSPMKGHSHVYWYRQLPEEGLKFMVYLQKENIIDESGMPKERFSAEFPKEGPSILRIQQVVRGDSAAYFCASSPPSSLGDEQFFGPGTRLTVL.

This chain links TRBV7-2 with TRBJ2-7; 10 bases agree with TRBD2. CDR3 length: 13 amino acids. J gave up 11 bases and V 5 bases, and 9 bases lay outside the gene matches. The germline gives CDR1 SGHTA, CDR2 FQGNSA. CDR3 amino acids: CASSPGLAGVKYF. The CDR3 bases are TGTGCCAGCAGCCCCGGCCTAGCGGGAGTTAAGTACTTC.

In its sample, this clonotype was seen many times. The genes are TRBV5-1 and TRBJ2-2; 7 bases align to TRBD1. Germline V gives CDR1 SGHRS, CDR2 YFSETQ. The CDR3 spans 14 residues. V lost 2 bases, J lost 7 bases, and 5 bases stayed unmatched. CDR3: CASSFDRVGGELFF. DNA for the CDR3: TGCGCCAGCAGCTTTGACAGGGTCGGCGGGGAGCTGTTTTTT. The complete variable domain, with remaining parts taken from reference TRBV5-1 and TRBJ2-2, reads KAGVTQTPRYLIKTRGQQVTLSCSPISGHRSVSWYQQTPGQGLQFLFEYFSETQRNKGNFPGRFSGRQFSNSRSEMNVSTLELGDSALYLCASSFDRVGGELFFGEGSRLTVL.

The chain has TRBV12-3 or TRBV12-4 and TRBJ2-1; no reliable D call. This CDR3 is built from 14 residues. With 1 base removed from V and 5 bases from J, the gap between germline ends came to 9 bases. The CDR3 DNA reads TGTGCCAGCAGTTTAGGCCAGGTGAACAATGAGCAGTTCTTC. Amino acids: CASSLGQVNNEQFF.

J is TRBJ2-1 and V is TRBV2; D is unclear. Germline CDR1 and CDR2: SNHLY and FYNNEI. This CDR3 has 15 amino acids. Trimming took 3 bases from V and 4 from J, leaving 13 bases between them. CDR3 nucleotide sequence: TGTGCCAGCAGTGACCGGTCGGAAGTTTACAATGAGCAGTTCTTC. This encodes CASSDRSEVYNEQFF.

In regard to this clonotype: It is unclear where the CDR3 begins or ends on the DNA, so no DNA is shown, and the CDR3 is as TCRdb lists it. J is TRBJ1-2 and V is TRBV4-1; the DNA was not compared with TRBD1, the D call given in the table. Termini included, the CDR3 measures 16 amino acids. Germline lookup yields CDR1 MGHRA and CDR2 YSYEKL. CDR3 in amino acids: CASSQDSSGQGYGYTF.

This chain connects TRBV20-1 to TRBJ2-3, with D perhaps matching TRBD2 (5 bases). There are 15 residues in the CDR3. Germline-derived CDR1 and CDR2 are DFQATT and SNEGSKA (reference sequence). Trimming took off 6 bases at V and 3 bases at J, with 19 bases between the two ends. The CDR3 region is CSAVDGGRGTDTQYF. The CDR3 nucleotides read TGCAGTGCCGTAGACGGTGGGAGAGGAACAGATACGCAGTATTTT.

This clonotype was seen a few times. The chain is built from TRBV4-3 and TRBJ2-4; D could derive from TRBD1 or TRBD2 (5 bases each). The CDR3 is 14 residues long. The V end was cut by 4 bases, the J end by 7 bases, with 14 bases between. The germline gives CDR1 LGHNA, CDR2 YSLEER. The CDR3 sequence is CASSPDSWGNIQYF. In nucleotides, the CDR3 is TGCGCCAGCAGCCCCGACTCTTGGGGGAACATTCAGTACTTC.

This clonotype has just a few counts. The chain uses TRBV4-2 and TRBJ2-7; D unresolved. The germline V gene encodes CDR1 LGHNA and CDR2 YNFKEQ. The CDR3 runs to 13 residues. Trimming removed 3 bases at V and 3 bases at J, with 9 bases between. CDR3 coding DNA: TGTGCCAGCAGCCATTCCCCTGGCTACGAGCAGTACTTC. Amino acids: CASSHSPGYEQYF.

The chain recombines TRBV10-3 with TRBJ2-7; D is undetermined. The CDR3 runs to 15 residues. V lost 0 bases and J lost 7, with 16 bases in between. Germline CDR1 reads ENHRY; CDR2 reads SYGVKD. CDR3 residues: CAISESTRTDREQYF. The CDR3 bases are TGTGCCATCAGTGAGTCGACTCGCACAGATCGGGAGCAGTACTTC.

This clonotype showed up just a few times. The J gene is TRBJ2-7, the V gene TRBV29-1; TRBD2 matches 10 bases. Germline V gives CDR1 SQVTM, CDR2 ANQGSEA. The trim removed 4 bases at V and 4 bases at J, leaving 4 bases unmatched. CDR3 length: 13 amino acids. DNA of the CDR3: TGCAGCGTTGCGGCTAGCGGGGGATACGAGCAGTACTTC. The encoded protein is CSVAASGGYEQYF.

This clonotype was recorded many times. V gene TRBV12-3 or TRBV12-4 combines with J gene TRBJ2-5; D tentatively fits TRBD1 or TRBD2 (5 bases each). The CDR3 is made up of 14 amino acids. Trimming removed 0 bases at V and 1 base at J, with 6 bases between. The CDR3 protein is CASSLAGTQETQYF. The CDR3 region has the DNA TGTGCCAGCAGTTTAGCGGGGACCCAAGAGACCCAGTACTTC.

This clonotype was picked up a small number of times. The V and J genes are TRBV12-3 or TRBV12-4 and TRBJ1-1; D remains unclear. V was pared by 6 bases and J by 5 bases, with 10 bases between. This CDR3 has 12 residues. The CDR3 bases are TGTGCCAGCAGCCTAACACAAACTGAAGCTTTCTTT. This codes for CASSLTQTEAFF.

The chain combines TRBV3-1 with TRBJ2-1, with no clear D. CDR3 length equals 13 residues. Between the trimmed V and J ends, which lost 6 bases and 6 bases, there was a span of 12 bases. Germline V gives CDR1 LGHDT, CDR2 YNNKEL (reference sequence). CDR3 region: CASRLSQSNEQFF. CDR3 coding DNA: TGTGCCAGCAGACTCTCTCAGAGCAATGAGCAGTTCTTC.